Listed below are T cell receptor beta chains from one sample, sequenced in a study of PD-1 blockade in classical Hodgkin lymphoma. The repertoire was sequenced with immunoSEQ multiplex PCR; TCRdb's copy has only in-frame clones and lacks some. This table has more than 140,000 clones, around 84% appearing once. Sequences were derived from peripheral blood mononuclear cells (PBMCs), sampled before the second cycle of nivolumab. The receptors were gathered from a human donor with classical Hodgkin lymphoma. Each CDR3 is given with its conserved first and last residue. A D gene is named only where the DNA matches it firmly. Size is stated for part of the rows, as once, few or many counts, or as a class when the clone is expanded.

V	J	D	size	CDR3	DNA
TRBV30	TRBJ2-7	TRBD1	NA	CAWSAPGQGYIEQYF	TGTGCCTGGAGTGCCCCCGGACAGGGGTATATCGAGCAGTACTTC
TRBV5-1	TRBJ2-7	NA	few	CASSSPRGGEQYF	TGCGCCAGCAGCTCACCTAGGGGTGGAGAGCAGTACTTC
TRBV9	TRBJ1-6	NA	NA	CASSGGLTSFNSPLHF	TGTGCCAGCAGCGGGGGGTTAACGAGCTTCAATTCACCCCTCCACTTT
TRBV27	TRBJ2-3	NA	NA	CASSLQWSTDTQYF	TGTGCCAGCAGTTTACAGTGGAGCACAGATACGCAGTATTTT
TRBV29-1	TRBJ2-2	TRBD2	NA	CSVAAGVGTGELFF	TGCAGCGTGGCAGCGGGAGTCGGTACCGGGGAGCTGTTTTTT
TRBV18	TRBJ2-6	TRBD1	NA	CASSTTGTSSGANVLTF	TGTGCCAGCTCAACGACAGGGACGAGCTCTGGGGCCAACGTCCTGACTTTC
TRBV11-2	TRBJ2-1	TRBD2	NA	CASSWRTSGDYNEQFF	TGTGCCAGCAGCTGGAGGACTAGCGGGGATTACAATGAGCAGTTCTTC
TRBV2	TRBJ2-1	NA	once	CASSEAFPLAEQFF	TGTGCCAGCAGTGAAGCTTTCCCACTAGCAGAGCAGTTCTTC
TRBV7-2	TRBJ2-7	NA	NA	CASSLSTTGEQYF	TGTGCCAGCAGCTTGTCAACGACCGGCGAGCAGTACTTC
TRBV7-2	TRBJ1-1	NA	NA	CASSSDRNTEAFF	TGTGCCAGCAGCTCAGACAGGAACACTGAAGCTTTCTTT
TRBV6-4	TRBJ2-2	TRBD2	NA	CASSDSAGGPIGELFF	TGTGCCAGCAGTGACTCTGCGGGGGGGCCAATCGGGGAGCTGTTTTTT
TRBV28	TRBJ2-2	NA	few	CASTSLGGGVGELFF	TGTGCCAGCACCTCCCTCGGAGGCGGGGTCGGGGAGCTGTTTTTT
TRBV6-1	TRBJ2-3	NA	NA	CASSVKRGPGTDTQYF	TGTGCCAGCAGTGTCAAACGGGGGCCAGGGACAGATACGCAGTATTTT
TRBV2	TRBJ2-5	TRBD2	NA	CASRRGGETQYF	TGTGCCAGCCGGCGGGGGGGCGAGACCCAGTACTTC
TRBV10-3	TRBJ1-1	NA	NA	CAISGVGGGTEAFF	TGTGCCATCAGTGGAGTAGGGGGTGGCACTGAAGCTTTCTTT
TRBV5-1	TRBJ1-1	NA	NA	CASSSLQNTEAFF	TGCGCCAGCAGCTCCCTACAGAACACTGAAGCTTTCTTT
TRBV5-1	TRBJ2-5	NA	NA	CASSEQETQYF	TGCGCCAGCAGCGAGCAAGAGACCCAGTACTTC
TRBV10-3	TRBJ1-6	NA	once	CAISYESDSYNSPLHF	TGTGCCATCAGCTATGAATCGGACAGCTATAATTCACCCCTCCACTTT
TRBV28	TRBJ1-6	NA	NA	CASSGRGLPLHF	TGTGCCAGCAGCGGAAGGGGCTTGCCCCTCCACTTT
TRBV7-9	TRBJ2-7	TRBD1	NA	CASSLRGLNEQYF	TGTGCCAGCAGCTTAAGGGGGCTGAACGAGCAGTACTTC
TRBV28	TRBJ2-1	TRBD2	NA	CASSPSLAGGPINEQFF	TGTGCCAGCAGTCCTAGCTTAGCGGGAGGGCCGATCAATGAGCAGTTCTTC
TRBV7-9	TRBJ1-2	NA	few	CASSDPVTAIRGLDGYTF	TGTGCCAGCAGCGACCCGGTGACCGCGATTAGGGGCTTGGATGGCTACACCTTC
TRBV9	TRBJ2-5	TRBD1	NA	CASSLTLQGAEEETQYF	TGTGCCAGCAGTCTTACCCTACAGGGGGCGGAAGAAGAGACCCAGTACTTC
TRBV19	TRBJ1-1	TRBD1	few	CASSTTGLNTEAFF	TGTGCCAGTAGTACGACAGGGTTAAACACTGAAGCTTTCTTT
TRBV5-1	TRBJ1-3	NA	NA	CASSLPEGNTIYF	TGCGCCAGCAGCTTGCCAGAAGGAAACACCATATATTTT
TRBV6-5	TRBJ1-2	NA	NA	CAIGRRGHGYTF	TGTGCCATCGGACGGCGGGGCCATGGCTACACCTTC
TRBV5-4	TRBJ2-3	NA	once	CADRPGGTDTQYF	TGTGCCGACCGCCCGGGTGGCACAGATACGCAGTATTTT
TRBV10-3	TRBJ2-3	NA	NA	CAISLANTDTQYF	TGTGCCATCAGTCTAGCGAACACAGATACGCAGTATTTT
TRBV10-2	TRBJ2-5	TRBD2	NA	CASSGLAGDIQETQYF	TGCGCCAGCAGTGGACTAGCGGGGGACATCCAAGAGACCCAGTACTTC
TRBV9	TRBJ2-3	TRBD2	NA	CASSGTSGAIDTQYF	TGTGCCAGCAGCGGAACTAGCGGGGCCATAGATACGCAGTATTTT
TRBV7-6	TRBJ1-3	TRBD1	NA	CATLPGGDGQYSGNTIYF	TGTGCCACCCTCCCAGGGGGTGACGGACAATACTCTGGAAACACCATATATTTT
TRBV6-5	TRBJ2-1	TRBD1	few	CASSYSTGSEQFF	TGTGCCAGCAGTTACTCGACAGGGTCTGAGCAGTTCTTC
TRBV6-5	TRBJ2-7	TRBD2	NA	CASRLGLAAYEQYF	TGTGCCAGCAGACTTGGACTAGCGGCCTACGAGCAGTACTTC
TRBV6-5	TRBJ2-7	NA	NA	CASSNGSPYEQYF	TGTGCCAGCAGCAACGGTTCTCCCTACGAGCAGTACTTC
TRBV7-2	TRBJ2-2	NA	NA	CASSPPGLNTGELFF	TGTGCCAGCAGCCCCCCGGGACTGAACACCGGGGAGCTGTTTTTT
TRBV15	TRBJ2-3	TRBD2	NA	CATSRATSGRLPTQYF	TGTGCCACCAGCAGAGCAACTAGCGGGAGATTACCTACGCAGTATTTT
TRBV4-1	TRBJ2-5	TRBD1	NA	CASSQVRQGPSRAGTQYF	TGCGCCAGCAGCCAAGTTCGACAGGGTCCCTCCAGGGCAGGGACCCAGTACTTC
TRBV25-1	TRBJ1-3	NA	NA	CASTPGGNTIYF	TGTGCCAGCACACCAGGGGGAAACACCATATATTTT
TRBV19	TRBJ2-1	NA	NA	CASSIWDSDNEQFF	TGTGCCAGTAGTATTTGGGACTCAGACAATGAGCAGTTCTTC
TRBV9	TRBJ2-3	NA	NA	CASSVERARRTDTQYF	TGTGCCAGCAGCGTAGAAAGGGCCAGGCGAACAGATACGCAGTATTTT
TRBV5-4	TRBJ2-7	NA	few	CASSLKKGYEQYF	TGTGCCAGCAGCTTGAAAAAGGGTTACGAGCAGTACTTC
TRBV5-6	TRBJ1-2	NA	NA	CASSLGQDGYTF	TGTGCCAGCAGCTTGGGACAGGATGGCTACACCTTC
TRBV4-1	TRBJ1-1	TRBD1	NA	CASSQWGQGAEAFF	TGCGCCAGCAGCCAATGGGGACAGGGGGCTGAAGCTTTCTTT
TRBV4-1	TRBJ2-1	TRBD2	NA	CATHDGGATSSYNEQFF	TGCGCCACTCACGACGGGGGGGCTACCAGCTCCTACAATGAGCAGTTCTTC
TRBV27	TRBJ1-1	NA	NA	CASSFALHRGGDAFF	TGTGCCAGCAGTTTCGCCCTGCACCGAGGGGGTGACGCTTTCTTT
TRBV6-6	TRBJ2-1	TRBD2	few	CASSPLAGGNEQFF	TGTGCCAGCAGTCCTTTAGCGGGGGGGAATGAGCAGTTCTTC
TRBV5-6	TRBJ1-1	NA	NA	CASSFGGGLNTEAFF	TGTGCCAGCAGCTTTGGCGGGGGGTTGAACACTGAAGCTTTCTTT
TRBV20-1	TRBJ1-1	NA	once	CSARMNTEAFF	TGCAGTGCCCGTATGAACACTGAAGCTTTCTTT
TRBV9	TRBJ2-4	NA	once	CASSVVGSGNIQYF	TGTGCCAGCAGCGTAGTAGGTTCGGGAAACATTCAGTACTTC
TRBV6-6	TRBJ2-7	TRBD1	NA	CASSYITTGGYEQYF	TGTGCCAGCAGTTACATCACGACAGGGGGATACGAGCAGTACTTC
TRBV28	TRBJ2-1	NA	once	CASSPGRAYNEQFF	TGTGCCAGCAGTCCTGGTCGGGCCTACAATGAGCAGTTCTTC